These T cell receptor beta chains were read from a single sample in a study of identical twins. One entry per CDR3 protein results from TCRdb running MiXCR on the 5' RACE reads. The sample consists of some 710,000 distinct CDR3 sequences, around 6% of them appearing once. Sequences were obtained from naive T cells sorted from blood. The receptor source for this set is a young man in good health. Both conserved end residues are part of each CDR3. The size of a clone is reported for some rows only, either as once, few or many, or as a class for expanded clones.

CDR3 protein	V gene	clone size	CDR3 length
CASSPIRGRTDTQYF	TRBV6-1	many	15
CASSLVLATNTGELFF	TRBV12-3/TRBV12-4	many	16
CSVDLGQGLAQYF	TRBV29-1	.	13
CASSLGRGGGGYTF	TRBV11-2	few	14
CASSLGGAGGPNTGELFF	TRBV12-3/TRBV12-4	few	18
CASSYGQNQPQHF	TRBV12-3/TRBV12-4	many	13
CASSSPRLREGFENEQFF	TRBV28	many	18
CASTPDRGRETQYF	TRBV7-3	few	14
CASSHRILRDTEAFF	TRBV11-3	.	15
CASSTSGTGNQPQHF	TRBV12-3/TRBV12-4	few	15
CASRSGGHHGYTF	TRBV28	many	13
CASSWTVATYEQYF	TRBV27	few	14
CASSYPQREPTDTQYF	TRBV6-5	few	16
CSAREMGTSTGAQYF	TRBV20-1	few	15
CASSLEDSYEQYF	TRBV5-6	.	13
CASRWTGGVNGYTF	TRBV12-3/TRBV12-4	.	14
CASSRPQGLRTGELFF	TRBV12-3/TRBV12-4	few	16
CASSLEVTSNEQFF	TRBV5-1	few	14
CSASERSYEQYF	TRBV29-1	many	12
CASRPDTGELFF	TRBV12-3/TRBV12-4	many	12
CAYSPGQPNSPLHF	TRBV7-9	many	14
CASSEYGLAGVDGTDTQYF	TRBV25-1	few	19
CSAEALWDGVTDTQYF	TRBV20-1	.	16
CSASAQLAGKETQYF	TRBV20-1	.	15
CASSQELADSTDTQYF	TRBV4-1	many	16
CSVADSYEQYF	TRBV29-1	many	11
CASSFVADRTYEQYF	TRBV12-3/TRBV12-4	many	15
CASSLPGQGSHEQYF	TRBV12-3/TRBV12-4	.	15
CASYNIRGRHVTQYF	TRBV28	many	15
CASSFPTRGRDTQYF	TRBV12-3/TRBV12-4	.	15
CAISPGQGRSSYEQYF	TRBV10-3	few	16
CASSPKGATDTQYF	TRBV28	many	14
CASSPQESPYEQYF	TRBV7-3	.	14
CASSLYHELRGHGYTF	TRBV28	few	16
CASSTKGGQSHSNEQFF	TRBV7-8	.	17
CATSRQGEETDTQYF	TRBV15	many	15
CASSRSGRETQYF	TRBV6-2/TRBV6-3	.	13
CASSLSNRQEKLFF	TRBV12-3/TRBV12-4	many	14
CASSPTRGNSSPLHF	TRBV12-3/TRBV12-4	many	15
CSVEQLGKLFF	TRBV29-1	many	11
CASSQDPPSGSSYEQYF	TRBV4-3	few	17
CSASPPSGHPLTDTQYF	TRBV20-1	few	17
CSVDGIVRGAQYF	TRBV29-1	many	13
CATEGAYGNEQFF	TRBV24-1	many	13
CASSYGAGRETQYF	TRBV6-2/TRBV6-3	few	14
CASSPGDRGYGQPQHF	TRBV4-2	many	16